This paragraph covers one TCR beta chain sequence. The table lists this clonotype with many counts. Its antigen has not been determined. Base qualities were left out, and no much larger clone turns up one base away. The data were taken from a study of regulatory T cells in long-lasting Graves disease (dated by TCRdb to the early 2020s). At the level of the whole study: Antithyroid drugs had been taken for less than 3 months by newly diagnosed Graves' disease patients. Peripheral blood TCR sequencing and RNA sequencing compared persistent Graves' disease patients with newly diagnosed Graves' disease patients. The study was conducted in China and was registered as a clinical trial. A total of 33 samples underwent TCR sequencing, from roughly 13 patients with persistent Graves' disease and approximately 20 patients with newly diagnosed Graves' disease. Paper-wide results and their limitations: As a limitation, the authors acknowledged that the small sample size may reduce accuracy. Peripheral blood alone was examined, since thyroid tissue, which constituted the primary lesion, could not be accessed. Sequencing and analysis were restricted to the TCR beta chain. Persistent disease showed preferential use of TRBV28, TRBJ1-2 and TRBJ2-5, whereas newly diagnosed disease favored TRBV20-1 and TRBJ2-1. Patients with persistent disease shared more public clonotypes (about 2,700) than newly diagnosed patients did (966). Lower TCR Shannon entropy and fewer highly expanded clones were observed in persistent Graves' disease patients than in newly diagnosed patients, which suggested clonal expansion.

The time point tag for this specimen amounts to: newly diagnosed GD, antithyroid drugs for less than 3 months. RNA was extracted from PBMCs in TRIzol for both TCR sequencing and RNA sequencing. Graves' disease was diagnosed according to American Thyroid Association guidelines. Patients were recruited from an endocrinology department in Xi'an, China. Each patient gave about 10 milliliters of peripheral blood, collected in an EDTA anticoagulant tube. Ficoll Paque Plus density gradient separation was used to isolate PBMCs, and no additional T cell sorting was done. An Agilent 2100 Bioanalyzer and agarose gel were used to assess RNA quality, and a NanoDrop 2000 was used to measure RNA concentration. V trim: 4 bases; J trim: 6 bases; unmatched bases: 4. The CDR3 holds 13 amino acids from the cysteine to the phenylalanine. Left in the record is the CDR3 DNA by itself, 39 bases read in frame from the first base. Sequences MDHEN (CDR1) and SYDVKM (CDR2) are obtained from the germline V gene.

Library preparation used multiplex PCR. The data were produced on an Illumina HiSeq 4000. CDR3 regions were amplified by Arm-PCR with iRepertoire HTBI primers to construct TCR beta libraries. Before sequencing, the PCR products went through gel purification. As for the authors' bioinformatics: Gene usage analysis of CDR3 amino acid clonotypes used the roughly 60 TRBV and some 15 TRBJ segments found across samples. Filtered high-quality paired reads were merged into contigs using COPE and FqMerger. BLAST was used to align contigs to IMGT TRBV, TRBD and TRBJ reference genes, with CDR3 defined following IMGT. Highly expanded clones were defined as clonotypes with a frequency above 0.1%. Shannon entropy served as the measure of repertoire diversity, while the Gini coefficient captured V-J evenness. A clonotype was considered public if more than one individual shared it. The public sequencing data were trimmed at Q25 with fastp and processed into clonotypes with MiXCR by TCRdb, which kept only in-frame beta chains. Each entry is one CDR3 protein sequence, shown with its most common DNA and genes. These V and J calls originate from TCRdb's pipeline instead of the authors' own analysis. In this sample the table shows some 240,000 distinct CDR3 sequences, approximately 18% of which occur a single time. In total, the top ten clones hold 10% to 15% of the sample.

A further study also used this sample, focusing on T cells in Graves' hyperthyroidism and ophthalmopathy. The second investigation adds: A patient counted as having stable Graves' hyperthyroidism if no progression to ophthalmopathy occurred over 18 months of follow-up. Hyperthyroidism patients were newly diagnosed, had a disease duration of under 2 months, and were aged 18 to 65 years. Any patient with an uncontrolled infection, another autoimmune disease, pregnancy or lactation was excluded. Diagnoses relied on clinical symptoms, serum thyroxine and TRAb, thyroid ultrasound and orbital computed tomography. The first round of RT-PCR for the TCR CDR3 was performed with the HTBI primer set and the Qiagen OneStep RT-PCR kit. Most expanded thyroid clonotypes (frequency above 0.001) were also found in blood, which suggests that blood repertoires may mirror thyroid immune responses. In cross-validation, a model built on a 13 V-J signature told ophthalmopathy apart from stable hyperthyroidism with approximately 90% sensitivity and around 83% specificity, and in testing the same model reached 80%/75%. In validation, the model predicted progression to ophthalmopathy with approximately 69% sensitivity and less than 75% specificity, a median of around six months before onset. TCR V-J signatures able to tell the groups apart were searched for in a discovery cohort of 100 patients, of whom 40 to 45 had Graves' ophthalmopathy and around 58 had stable Graves' hyperthyroidism. Prospective prediction of ophthalmopathy was tested in an independent validation cohort of 18 to 20 hyperthyroidism patients and some 17 patients who later progressed to ophthalmopathy. For training and testing, the 100 or so patients in the discovery cohort were randomly divided in a 7:3 ratio. The study also compared thyroid tissue and blood T-cell repertoires from several Graves' hyperthyroidism patients. Following sampling, methimazole starting at 30 mg daily was given to hyperthyroidism patients, and high-dose intravenous methylprednisolone was given to ophthalmopathy patients. Libraries were constructed in a second round of multiplex PCR, after which size selection and purification were carried out. Paired-end sequencing of the libraries was performed with 100 bp reads on an Illumina HiSeq2000. SOAPnuke was used to process the raw data, with reads discarded if the reads contained adapters or uncalled bases, had a mean Phred below 15, or lacked an exact constant-primer or identifier match. COPE v1.2.5 was used to merge high-quality paired reads, and clonotypes were defined as unique nucleotide sequences. Clonotypes were aligned to IMGT TRBV, TRBD and TRBJ reference segments using MiTCR v1.1. Only V-J combinations with frequency above 0.0001, covering 99.2% of repertoires, were analysed. A TCS score was defined as the ratio of F50 (clonal expansion) to E x V (chaos), with BLOSUM62-based TCRdist applied between CDR3 peptides within each V-J. Welch's t-statistics and random forest reduced 514 V-J features to 13, which were used in a naive Bayes classifier (R e1071). Sample size was not statistically predetermined, and investigators were not blinded to group allocation. According to the paper, TCR Vbeta CDR3 sequencing was carried out on about 140 peripheral blood samples, which came from 40 to 45 ophthalmopathy, about 75 hyperthyroidism and around 17 progressor patients.

The sample consisted of peripheral blood mononuclear cells (PBMCs), taken at new diagnosis, from a patient treated with antithyroid drugs. Rearrangement joined TRBV28 to TRBJ2-5, with 8 central nucleotides matching TRBD1. The source of this sequence is a woman aged 25 to 39 with Graves disease. Donor details come from another sample of the same person, matched by shared clones. The CDR3 is CASSSDRAQTQYF. The nucleotides read TGTGCCAGCAGTTCGGACAGGGCCCAGACCCAGTACTTC.